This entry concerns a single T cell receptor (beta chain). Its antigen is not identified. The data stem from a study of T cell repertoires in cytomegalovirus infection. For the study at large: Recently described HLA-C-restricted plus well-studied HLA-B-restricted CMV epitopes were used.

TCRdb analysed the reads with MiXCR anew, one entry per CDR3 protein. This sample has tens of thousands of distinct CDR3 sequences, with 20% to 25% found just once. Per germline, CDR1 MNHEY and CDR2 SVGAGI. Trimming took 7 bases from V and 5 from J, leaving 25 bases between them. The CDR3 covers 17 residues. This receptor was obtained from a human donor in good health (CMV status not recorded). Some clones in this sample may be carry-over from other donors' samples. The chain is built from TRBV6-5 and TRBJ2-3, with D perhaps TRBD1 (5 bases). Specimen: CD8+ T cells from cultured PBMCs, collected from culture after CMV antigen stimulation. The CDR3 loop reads CASTPPSSSGRGDTQYF. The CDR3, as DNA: TGTGCCAGCACCCCTCCGTCTAGTTCCGGAAGGGGAGATACGCAGTATTTT.